The source of this T cell receptor (beta chain) is a study of T cell repertoires in cytomegalovirus infection. Study-wide results and limits: CMV-specific TCR beta clonotypes restricted by HLA-C were the ones dominating the ex vivo response. Pooled public TCR beta family frequency picked out CMV carriers with the relevant HLA.

TCRdb analysed the reads with MiXCR anew, one entry per CDR3 protein. The profile shows 830,000 or so distinct CDR3 sequences, approximately 30% of them singletons. Germline V gene lookup returns CDR1 SNHLY and CDR2 FYNNEI. The CDR3 has 15 amino acids. Trimming removed 6 bases from V and 2 bases from J, with 15 bases in between. Worth noting for this clonotype: No antigen is known for it.

Sequences were derived from cultured CD8+ T cells from PBMCs, sampled from culture after CMV antigen stimulation. V is TRBV2 and J is TRBJ2-3; possibly TRBD2 for D (6 bases). This receptor was taken from a human donor in good health (CMV status not recorded). Some clones in this sample may be carry-over from other donors' samples. The CDR3 sequence: CASSPGAGPTDTQYF. In nucleotides, the CDR3 is TGTGCCAGCAGCCCCGGGGCGGGGCCCACAGATACGCAGTATTTT.